The source of this T cell receptor (beta chain) is a study of blood T cell dynamics during melanoma immunotherapy. Noted time point: week 3, after first cycle of checkpoint inhibitor. Response was assessed by RECIST 1.1 at 12 weeks, except a couple of rapid progressors. Clones were read by immunoSEQ multiplex PCR, and TCRdb kept only the in-frame ones, dropping some. The sample includes about 6,900 clones, around 85% of them seen just once. In germline, CDR1 is MNHEY, CDR2 SVGAGI. V was clipped by 0 bases and J by 4 bases, with 15 bases between them. CDR3 length: 16 residues. The sequencing used blood, collected from a patient treated with checkpoint blockade. The sequence derives from a human donor with melanoma. The chain has TRBV6-5 and TRBJ1-2, with a tentative D call TRBD1 (5 bases). The CDR3 protein is CASSYSWGGGGYGYTF. The CDR3 DNA reads as TGTGCCAGCAGTTACTCGTGGGGCGGCGGTGGCTATGGCTACACCTTC.